The 9 T cell receptor beta chains listed next were all sequenced from one sample in a study of blood T cell repertoires in COVID-19 (dated by TCRdb to about 2020). Library method: the immunoSEQ multiplex PCR assay. TCRdb carries this immuneACCESS record with in-frame sequences only. Its versions omit some clonotypes, under half of them owing to an unresolved V gene in the studies checked, with the rest unexplained. A total of about 220,000 clones appear in this sample, approximately 86% of them only once. The ten largest make up about 14% of the sample. The sequencing sample was made of PBMCs or T cells enriched from blood (not recorded which). These receptors all come from a woman in her forties or fifties with acute COVID-19.

The chain links TRBV6-5 to TRBJ1-2; 12 positions agree with TRBD1. The V gene's germline CDR1 is MNHEY and CDR2 SVGAGI. The CDR3 sequence is 15 residues long. V lost 3 bases, J lost 2 bases, and 1 base stayed unmatched. The CDR3 nucleotides read TGTGCCAGCAGTTATGGGACAGGGGGCAACTATGGCTACACCTTC. Its protein is CASSYGTGGNYGYTF.

This rearrangement joins TRBV28 to TRBJ2-1, with 16 bases identical to TRBD2. From germline, CDR1 is MDHEN and CDR2 SYDVKM. V was pared by 6 bases and J by 10 bases, with 6 bases of the junction left unmatched. CDR3 size: 15 residues. The CDR3 reads CASRPGGLAGGEQFF. The DNA for the CDR3 is TGTGCCAGCAGACCGGGGGGACTAGCGGGAGGGGAGCAGTTCTTC.

V is TRBV7-2 and J is TRBJ1-5; the match to TRBD1 covers 7 bases. The V gene's germline CDR1 is SGHTA and CDR2 FQGNSA. The CDR3 is 15 residues long. V gave up 5 bases and J gave up 7 bases; unmatched junction bases: 11. The CDR3 loop reads CASSPGGTANQPQHF. As DNA, the CDR3 is TGTGCCAGCAGCCCAGGGGGGACAGCGAACCAGCCCCAGCATTTT.

This clone appeared a few times. The chain joins TRBV9 to TRBJ2-1; 7 nucleotides agree with TRBD1. The CDR3 contains 16 residues. The junction had 10 bases not matched to a gene; V was cut back by 0 bases and J by 7 bases. CDR1 and CDR2 from the germline V gene are SGDLS and YYNGEE. In DNA, the CDR3 is TGTGCCAGCAGCGTAGTAGGTCAGGGGGTGGGTAATGAGCAGTTCTTC. Residues: CASSVVGQGVGNEQFF. Based on the CDR3 plus reference TRBV9 and TRBJ2-1, the full variable domain is DSGVTQTPKHLITATGQRVTLRCSPRSGDLSVYWYQQSLDQGLQFLIQYYNGEERAKGNILERFSAQQFPDLHSELNLSSLELGDSALYFCASSVVGQGVGNEQFFGPGTRLTVL.

The J gene is TRBJ1-1, the V gene TRBV5-1, with a possible D match to TRBD1 (6 bases). V was clipped by 4 bases and J by 0 bases, with 13 bases between them. The CDR3 runs to 15 residues. From germline, CDR1 is SGHRS and CDR2 YFSETQ. CDR3: CASSPTPGVNTEAFF. The CDR3 DNA reads TGCGCCAGCAGCCCTACGCCAGGGGTGAACACTGAAGCTTTCTTT.

The rearrangement links TRBV7-2 to TRBJ2-2; maybe TRBD2 (6 bases). The CDR3 is made up of 16 amino acids. V was clipped by 2 bases and J by 0 bases, with 10 bases between them. The germline gives CDR1 SGHTA, CDR2 FQGNSA. CDR3 residues: CASSLYGLTNTGELFF. The CDR3 DNA reads TGTGCCAGCAGCTTATATGGACTAACGAACACCGGGGAGCTGTTTTTT. The full variable domain, its missing parts supplied by reference TRBV7-2 and TRBJ2-2, is GAGVSQSPSNKVTEKGKDVELRCDPISGHTALYWYRQSLGQGLEFLIYFQGNSAPDKSGLPSDRFSAERTGGSVSTLTIQRTQQEDSAVYLCASSLYGLTNTGELFFGEGSRLTVL.

The V gene is TRBV1, the J gene TRBJ2-2; TRBD2, the table's D call, was not compared with the DNA. TRBV1 is a pseudogene. The CDR3 has 17 amino acids. CDR3 sequence reads: CTSSLLTRDYLPGELFF. The CDR3 coding sequence is TGCACCAGCAGCCTGTTAACTCGGGACTATCTACCCGGGGAGCTGTTTTTT.

The chain couples TRBV7-8 to TRBJ2-1, with 11 bases matching TRBD2. Trimming at V came to 2 bases and at J to 4 bases, leaving 7 bases not matched to a gene. Germline V gene lookup returns CDR1 SGHVS and CDR2 FQNEAQ. There are 17 residues in the CDR3. CDR3 sequence: CASSLRLAGGQYNEQFF. CDR3 DNA sequence: TGTGCCAGCAGCTTAAGGCTAGCGGGAGGCCAGTACAATGAGCAGTTCTTC.

This chain connects TRBV7-3 to TRBJ2-5, with 8 bases that match TRBD2. Trimming cost V 2 bases and J 5 bases; bases outside gene matches: 7. This CDR3 spans 15 amino acids. The germline V gene has CDR1 SGHTA and CDR2 FQGTGA. CDR3 loop: CASSLRAGGGETQYF. The CDR3 DNA sequence: TGTGCCAGCAGCTTACGCGCGGGAGGAGGGGAGACCCAGTACTTC.